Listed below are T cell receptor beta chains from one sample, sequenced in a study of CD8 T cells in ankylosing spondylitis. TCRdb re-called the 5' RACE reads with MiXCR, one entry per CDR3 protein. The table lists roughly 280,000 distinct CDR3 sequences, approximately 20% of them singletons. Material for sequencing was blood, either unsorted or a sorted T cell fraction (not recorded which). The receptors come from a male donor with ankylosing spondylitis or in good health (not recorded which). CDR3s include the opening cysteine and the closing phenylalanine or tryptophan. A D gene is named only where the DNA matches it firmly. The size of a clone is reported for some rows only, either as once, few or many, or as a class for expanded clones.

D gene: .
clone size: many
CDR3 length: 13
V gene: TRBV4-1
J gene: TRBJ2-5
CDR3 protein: CASSVYLAETQYF
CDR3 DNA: TGCGCCAGCAGCGTCTACTTGGCGGAGACCCAGTACTTC

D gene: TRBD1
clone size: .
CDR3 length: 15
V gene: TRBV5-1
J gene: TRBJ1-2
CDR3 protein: CASSLGFGTGEGYTF
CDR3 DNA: TGCGCCAGCAGCTTAGGCTTCGGGACAGGGGAGGGCTACACCTTC

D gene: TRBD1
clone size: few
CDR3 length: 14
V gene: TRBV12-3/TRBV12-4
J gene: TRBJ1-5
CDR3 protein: CASSDGTGNQPQHF
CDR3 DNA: TGTGCCAGCAGTGATGGGACAGGCAATCAGCCCCAGCATTTT

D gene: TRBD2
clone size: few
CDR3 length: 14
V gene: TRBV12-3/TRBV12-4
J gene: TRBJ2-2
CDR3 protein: CASRLAGSAGELFF
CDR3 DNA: TGTGCCAGCAGGCTAGCGGGATCGGCCGGGGAGCTGTTTTTT

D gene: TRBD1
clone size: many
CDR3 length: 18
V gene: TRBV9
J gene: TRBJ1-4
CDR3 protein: CASSSPGQGLRTNEKLFF
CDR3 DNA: TGTGCCAGCAGCTCTCCGGGACAGGGGTTGAGAACTAATGAAAAACTGTTTTTT

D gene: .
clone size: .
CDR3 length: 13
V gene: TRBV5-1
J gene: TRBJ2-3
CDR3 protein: CASSLEEADTQYF
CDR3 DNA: TGCGCCAGCAGCTTGGAGGAGGCAGATACGCAGTATTTT

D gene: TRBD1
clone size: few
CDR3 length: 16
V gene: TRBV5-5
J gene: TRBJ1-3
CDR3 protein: CASSTTGISSGNTIYF
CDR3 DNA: TGTGCCAGCAGCACGACAGGGATCAGCTCTGGAAACACCATATATTTT

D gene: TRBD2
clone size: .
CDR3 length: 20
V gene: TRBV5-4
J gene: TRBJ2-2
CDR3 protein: CASSFSRTGGLAGAAGELFF
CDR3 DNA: TGTGCCAGCAGCTTCTCGAGGACAGGGGGACTAGCGGGTGCTGCCGGGGAGCTGTTTTTT

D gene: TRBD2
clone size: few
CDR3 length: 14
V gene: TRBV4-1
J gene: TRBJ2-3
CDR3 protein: CASGLAGYTDTQYF
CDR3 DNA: TGCGCCAGCGGACTAGCGGGTTACACAGATACGCAGTATTTT

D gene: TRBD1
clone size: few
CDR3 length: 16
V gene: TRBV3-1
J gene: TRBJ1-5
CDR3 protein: CASSKGTGGGNQPQHF
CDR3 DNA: TGTGCCAGCAGCAAGGGGACAGGGGGCGGCAATCAGCCCCAGCATTTT

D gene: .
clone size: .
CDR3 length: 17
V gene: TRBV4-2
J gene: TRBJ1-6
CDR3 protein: CASSQGPGGSGISPLHF
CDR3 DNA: TGTGCCAGCAGCCAAGGCCCCGGAGGGAGCGGGATCTCCCCCCTCCACTTT

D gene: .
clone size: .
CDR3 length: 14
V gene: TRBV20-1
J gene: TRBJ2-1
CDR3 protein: CSALDRRQYNEQFF
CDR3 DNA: TGCAGTGCCCTTGACAGGAGACAATACAATGAGCAGTTCTTC

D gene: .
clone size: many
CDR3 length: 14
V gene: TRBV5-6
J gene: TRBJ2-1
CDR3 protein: CASSPRRVNNEQFF
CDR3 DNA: TGTGCCAGCAGCCCGAGGAGGGTTAACAATGAGCAGTTCTTC

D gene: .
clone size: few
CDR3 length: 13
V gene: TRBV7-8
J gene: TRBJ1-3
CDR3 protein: CASSLAGENTIYF
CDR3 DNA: TGTGCCAGCAGCTTAGCCGGGGAGAACACCATATATTTT

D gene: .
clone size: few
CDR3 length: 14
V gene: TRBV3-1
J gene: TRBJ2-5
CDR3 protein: CASSHNYGEETQYF
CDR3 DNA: TGTGCCAGCAGCCACAACTACGGGGAAGAGACCCAGTACTTC

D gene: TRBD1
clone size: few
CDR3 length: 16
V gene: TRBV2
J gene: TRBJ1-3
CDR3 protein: CASTPRTGGFGNTIYF
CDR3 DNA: TGTGCCAGCACCCCCAGGACAGGGGGCTTTGGAAACACCATATATTTT

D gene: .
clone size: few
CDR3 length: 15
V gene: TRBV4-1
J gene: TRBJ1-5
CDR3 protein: CASSQAGTGNQPQHF
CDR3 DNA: TGCGCCAGCAGCCAAGCCGGGACGGGGAATCAGCCCCAGCATTTT

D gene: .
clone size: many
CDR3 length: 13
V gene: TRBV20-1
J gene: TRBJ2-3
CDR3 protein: CSAFSGHTDTQYF
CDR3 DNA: TGCAGTGCTTTCAGCGGGCACACAGATACGCAGTATTTT

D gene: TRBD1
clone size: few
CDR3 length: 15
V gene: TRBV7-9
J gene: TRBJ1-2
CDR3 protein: CASSPSGDRNYGYTF
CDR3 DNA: TGTGCCAGCAGCCCTAGTGGGGACAGGAACTATGGCTACACCTTC

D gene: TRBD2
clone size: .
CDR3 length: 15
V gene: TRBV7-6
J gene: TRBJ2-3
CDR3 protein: CASSEGTSGGDTQYF
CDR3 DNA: TGTGCCAGCAGCGAGGGGACTAGCGGGGGAGATACGCAGTATTTT

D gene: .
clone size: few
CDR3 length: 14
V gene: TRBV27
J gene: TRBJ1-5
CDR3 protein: CASKSPGRNQPQHF
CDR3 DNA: TGTGCCAGCAAAAGCCCGGGACGTAATCAGCCCCAGCATTTT

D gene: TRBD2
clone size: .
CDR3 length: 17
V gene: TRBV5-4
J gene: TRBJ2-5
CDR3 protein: CASSSGLAGGNQETQYF
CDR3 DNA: TGTGCCAGCAGCTCGGGACTAGCGGGGGGAAACCAAGAGACCCAGTACTTC

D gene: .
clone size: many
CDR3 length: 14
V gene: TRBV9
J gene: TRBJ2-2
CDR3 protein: CASSVARVTGELFF
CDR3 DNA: TGTGCCAGCAGCGTAGCCAGGGTCACCGGGGAGCTGTTTTTT

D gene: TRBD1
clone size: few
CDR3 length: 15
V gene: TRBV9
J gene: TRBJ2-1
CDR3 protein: CASSPRTGPYNEQFF
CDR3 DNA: TGTGCCAGCAGCCCGAGGACAGGGCCCTACAATGAGCAGTTCTTC

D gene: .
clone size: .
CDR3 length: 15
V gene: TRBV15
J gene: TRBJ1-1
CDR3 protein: CATSRDFIQGTEAFF
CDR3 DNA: TGTGCCACCAGCAGAGATTTCATCCAGGGCACTGAAGCTTTCTTT

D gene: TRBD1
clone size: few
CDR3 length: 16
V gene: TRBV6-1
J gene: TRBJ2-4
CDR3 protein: CASSDASGTAENIQYF
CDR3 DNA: TGTGCCAGCAGTGACGCATCCGGGACAGCTGAAAACATTCAGTACTTC

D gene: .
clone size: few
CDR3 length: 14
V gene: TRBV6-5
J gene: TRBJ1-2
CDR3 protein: CASSYSRGSYGYTF
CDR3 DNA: TGTGCCAGCAGTTACTCGCGGGGGTCCTATGGCTACACCTTC

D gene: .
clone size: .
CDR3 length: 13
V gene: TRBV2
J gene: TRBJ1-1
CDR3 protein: CASTQGDGNEAFF
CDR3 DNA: TGTGCCAGCACACAGGGTGATGGGAATGAAGCTTTCTTT

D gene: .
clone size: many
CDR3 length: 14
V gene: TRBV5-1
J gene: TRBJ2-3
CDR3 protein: CASSFNSLHDTQYF
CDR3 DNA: TGCGCCAGCAGCTTTAATAGCCTGCACGATACGCAGTATTTT

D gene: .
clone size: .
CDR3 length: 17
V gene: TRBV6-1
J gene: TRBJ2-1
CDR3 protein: CASSESPSAGSYNEQFF
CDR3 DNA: TGTGCCAGCAGTGAATCTCCATCGGCGGGCTCCTACAATGAGCAGTTCTTC

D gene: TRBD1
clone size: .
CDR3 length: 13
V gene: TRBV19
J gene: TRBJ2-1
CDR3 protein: CASRRGPHNEQFF
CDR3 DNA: TGTGCCAGTAGGAGGGGGCCCCACAATGAGCAGTTCTTC

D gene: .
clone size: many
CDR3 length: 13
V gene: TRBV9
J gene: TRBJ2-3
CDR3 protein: CASSAPVTDTQYF
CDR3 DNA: TGTGCCAGCAGCGCCCCCGTCACAGATACGCAGTATTTT

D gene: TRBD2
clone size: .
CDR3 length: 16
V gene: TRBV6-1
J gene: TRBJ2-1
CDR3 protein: CASSESGGGSYNEQFF
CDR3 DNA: TGTGCCAGCAGTGAAAGCGGGGGGGGCTCCTACAATGAGCAGTTCTTC

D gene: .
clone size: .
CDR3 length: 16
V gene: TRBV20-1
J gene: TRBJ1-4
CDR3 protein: CSAKSLIGGGGEKLFF
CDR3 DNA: TGCAGTGCTAAGTCCTTAATTGGGGGCGGCGGTGAAAAACTGTTTTTT

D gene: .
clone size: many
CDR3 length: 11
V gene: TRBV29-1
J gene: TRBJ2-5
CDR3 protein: CSVRESETQYF
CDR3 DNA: TGCAGCGTGCGAGAATCGGAGACCCAGTACTTC

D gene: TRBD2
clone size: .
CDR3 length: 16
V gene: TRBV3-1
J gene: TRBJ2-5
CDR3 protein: CASSQDPSGREETQYF
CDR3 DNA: TGTGCCAGCAGCCAAGATCCTAGCGGGAGGGAAGAGACCCAGTACTTC

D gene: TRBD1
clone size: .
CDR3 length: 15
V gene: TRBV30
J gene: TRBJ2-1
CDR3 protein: CAWKGQPRSYNEQFF
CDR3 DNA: TGTGCCTGGAAGGGACAGCCTCGCTCCTACAATGAGCAGTTCTTC